Below, one T cell receptor beta chain is given with its context. This record comes from a study of cytomegalovirus exposure and HLA in healthy donors. Trimming stripped 3 bases from V and 0 bases from J, with 13 bases between. Germline loops: CDR1 SGDLS, CDR2 YYNGEE. The CDR3 has 16 residues. Use of 60 Vbeta and 13 Jbeta primers characterized the PCR. Libraries were prepared by immunoSEQ multiplex PCR; TCRdb keeps only in-frame clonotypes and omits some of them. This sample has roughly 190,000 clones, with under 80% found just once. The chain links TRBV9 to TRBJ1-3; D unclear. The clonotype was recovered from a man aged 30-40 years in good health and CMV-seropositive. Sequencing used PBMCs. The CDR3 loop reads CASSERPFSSGNTIYF. CDR3 sequence (DNA): TGTGCCAGCAGCGAGAGGCCGTTCAGCTCTGGAAACACCATATATTTT. Together with reference TRBV9 and TRBJ1-3, the CDR3 gives the full variable domain: DSGVTQTPKHLITATGQRVTLRCSPRSGDLSVYWYQQSLDQGLQFLIQYYNGEERAKGNILERFSAQQFPDLHSELNLSSLELGDSALYFCASSERPFSSGNTIYFGEGSWLTVV.